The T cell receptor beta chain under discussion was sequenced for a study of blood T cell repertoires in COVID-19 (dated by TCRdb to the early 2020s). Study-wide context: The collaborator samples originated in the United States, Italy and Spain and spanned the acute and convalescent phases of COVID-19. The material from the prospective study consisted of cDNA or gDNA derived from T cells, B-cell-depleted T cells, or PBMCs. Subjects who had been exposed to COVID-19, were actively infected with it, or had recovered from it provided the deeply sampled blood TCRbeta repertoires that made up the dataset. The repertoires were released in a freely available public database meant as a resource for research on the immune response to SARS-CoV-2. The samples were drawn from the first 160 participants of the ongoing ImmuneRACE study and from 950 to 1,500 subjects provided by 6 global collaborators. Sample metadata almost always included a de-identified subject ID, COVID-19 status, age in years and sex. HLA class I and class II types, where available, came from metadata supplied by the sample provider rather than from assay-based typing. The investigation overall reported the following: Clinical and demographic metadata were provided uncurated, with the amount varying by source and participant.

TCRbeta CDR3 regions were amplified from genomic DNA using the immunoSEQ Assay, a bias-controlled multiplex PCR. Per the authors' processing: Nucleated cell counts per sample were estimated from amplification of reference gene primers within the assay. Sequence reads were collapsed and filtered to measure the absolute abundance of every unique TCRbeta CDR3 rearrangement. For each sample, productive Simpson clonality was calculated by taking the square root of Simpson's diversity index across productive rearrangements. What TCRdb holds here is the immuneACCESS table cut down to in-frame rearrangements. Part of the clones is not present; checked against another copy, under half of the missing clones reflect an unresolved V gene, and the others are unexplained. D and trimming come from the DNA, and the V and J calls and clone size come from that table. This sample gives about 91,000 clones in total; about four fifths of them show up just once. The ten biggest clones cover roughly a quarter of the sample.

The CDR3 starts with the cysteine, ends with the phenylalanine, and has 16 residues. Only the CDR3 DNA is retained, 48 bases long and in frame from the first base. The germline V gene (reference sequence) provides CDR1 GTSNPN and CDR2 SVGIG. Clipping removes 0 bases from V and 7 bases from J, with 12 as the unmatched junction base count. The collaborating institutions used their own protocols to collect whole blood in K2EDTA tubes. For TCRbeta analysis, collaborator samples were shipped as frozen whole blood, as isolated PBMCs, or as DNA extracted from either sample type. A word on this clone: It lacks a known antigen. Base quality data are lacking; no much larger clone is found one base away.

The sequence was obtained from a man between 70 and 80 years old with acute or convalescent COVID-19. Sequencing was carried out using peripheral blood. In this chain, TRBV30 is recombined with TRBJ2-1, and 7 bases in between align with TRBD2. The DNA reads TGTGCCTGGAGTGTAAGGTTTGTGCGGGAGTCGAATGAGCAGTTCTTC. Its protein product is CAWSVRFVRESNEQFF. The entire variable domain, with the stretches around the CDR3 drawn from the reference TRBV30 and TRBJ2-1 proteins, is SQTIHQWPATLVQPVGSPLSLECTVEGTSNPNLYWYRQAAGRGLQLLFYSVGIGQISSEVPQNLSASRPQDRQFILSSKKLLLSDSGFYLCAWSVRFVRESNEQFFGPGTRLTVL.